This note documents a single T cell receptor beta chain sequence. The antigen remains unidentified. This sample is drawn from a study of T cells in Graves' hyperthyroidism and ophthalmopathy. General study findings and limits: Blood also carried most thyroid clonotypes expanded above 0.001.

Amplified TCR beta CDR3 regions derived from RNA transcripts. Using the HTBI primer set, a first-round RT-PCR was run on the TCR CDR3. TCRdb re-called the multiplex PCR reads through MiXCR, storing one row per CDR3 protein. Found here are approximately 510,000 distinct CDR3 sequences, over 35% of them singletons; the top ten hold about two fifths. This receptor was identified in an adult woman with Graves' disease, either hyperthyroidism or ophthalmopathy (not recorded which). The sample was peripheral blood or thyroid tissue (not recorded which).

The CDR3, as DNA: TGTGCCAGCAGCGTGACGACGGAGGCTCAGCCCCAGCATTTT. Its protein is CASSVTTEAQPQHF. The rearrangement joins TRBV7-8 to TRBJ1-5; D remains unclear. Germline V gene data show CDR1 as SGHVS and CDR2 as FQNEAQ. The CDR3 totals 14 residues. Between the trimmed V and J ends, which lost 5 bases and 6 bases, there was a span of 14 bases.